This TCR beta chain is from a study of regulatory T cells in long-lasting Graves disease. To make TCR beta libraries, researchers used iRepertoire HTBI primers and Arm-PCR of CDR3 regions. TCRdb analysed the multiplex PCR reads with MiXCR anew, one entry per CDR3 protein. The repertoire includes about 400,000 distinct CDR3 sequences, roughly 20% of them detected once, and about a fifth sits in the top ten. This clonotype was seen at least ten times. Time point given: persistent/refractory GD, antithyroid drugs over 5 years with positive TRAb. After RNA was extracted from PBMCs, the TCR library was made from it. The germline V and J ends were trimmed by 3 bases and 9 bases, with 17 bases remaining between them. There are 13 residues in the CDR3. Germline CDR1 is DFQATT and CDR2 is SNEGSKA (reference sequence).

The sequencing used peripheral blood mononuclear cells (PBMCs), collected when the disease was refractory, from a patient treated with antithyroid drugs. The TCR sequence derives from a female donor with Graves disease. The genes are TRBV20-1 and TRBJ1-1; D unclear. The CDR3 sequence is CSASKPGPLKAFF. CDR3 in DNA: TGCAGTGCTAGCAAACCCGGACCCCTCAAAGCTTTCTTT.